Below, 7 T cell receptor beta chains from the same sample are listed, as sequenced in a study of STAT5B mutations in CD4+ large granular lymphocyte leukemia. TCRdb's table, derived via immunoSEQ multiplex PCR, lists solely in-frame clones and lacks some. The profile shows over 35,000 clones, roughly 83% of them singletons. Sequencing was performed on CD4+ T cells from blood buffy coats. These receptors came from a human donor in good health.

The rearrangement joins TRBV11-1 to TRBJ1-4; 9 nucleotides align to TRBD1. CDR1 is SGHAT, CDR2 FQDESV, per germline (reference sequence). CDR3 length: 16 residues. V was pared by 4 bases and J by 8 bases, with 11 bases of the junction left unmatched. CDR3 sequence reads: CASSSEYRGQREKLFF. CDR3 coding DNA: TGTGCCAGCAGCTCAGAGTACAGGGGGCAGAGAGAAAAACTGTTTTTT.

V usage is TRBV18 and J usage is TRBJ1-5; possibly TRBD1 for D (5 bases). The CDR3 has 17 residues. Between the trimmed V and J ends, which lost 0 bases and 3 bases, there was a span of 15 bases. Germline loops: CDR1 KGHSH, CDR2 LQKENI. The CDR3 here is CASSPPLGTGNNQPQHF. Here the CDR3 DNA reads TGTGCCAGCTCACCACCACTTGGGACGGGAAACAATCAGCCCCAGCATTTT.

The chain carries TRBV7-3 and TRBJ2-2; a weak D match, TRBD2 (5 bases). Trimming shortened V by 1 base and J by 6 bases, and 6 bases separated the two germline ends. The CDR3 has 13 amino acids. Germline lookup yields CDR1 SGHTA and CDR2 FQGTGA. In DNA form, the CDR3 reads TGTGCCAGCAGCTTAAAGAGGGCCGGGGAGCTGTTTTTT. Translating it yields CASSLKRAGELFF.

Here the CDR3 DNA reads TGTGCCAGCAGTGAGGGACATTCGACTAACTATGGCTACACCTTC. This sequence encodes CASSEGHSTNYGYTF. This rearrangement joins TRBV6-1 to TRBJ1-2, with a weak D call TRBD1 (6 bases). The CDR3 spans 15 residues. The ends were cut back, 3 bases at V and 0 bases at J, with 11 bases in the middle. Per germline, CDR1 MNHNS and CDR2 SASEGT.

The chain combines TRBV6-4 with TRBJ2-1, with D possibly called TRBD1 or TRBD2 (5 bases each). The V end was cut by 4 bases, the J end by 5 bases, with 15 bases between. Germline V gene data show CDR1 as MRHNA and CDR2 as SNTAGT. The CDR3 is made up of 15 amino acids. The CDR3 DNA reads as TGTGCCAGCAGTGTTTCGGGGCTCGGCCACAATGAGCAGTTCTTC. Translation: CASSVSGLGHNEQFF.

This chain uses TRBV18 with TRBJ2-1, with a weak D call TRBD2 (5 bases). This CDR3 is built from 15 residues. Germline V CDR1 and CDR2: KGHSH, LQKENI. V was trimmed by 3 bases and J by 0 bases, leaving 9 bases between them. The CDR3 loop is CASSPLGSSYNEQFF. The DNA of the CDR3 is TGTGCCAGCTCACCTCTGGGGAGCTCCTACAATGAGCAGTTCTTC.

The chain joins TRBV2 to TRBJ2-7, with D possibly being TRBD2 (6 bases). This CDR3 is 14 amino acids long. The V gene's germline CDR1 is SNHLY and CDR2 FYNNEI. V lost 7 bases, J lost 1 base, and 14 bases lay in between. This CDR3 reads CASTLFGGSYEQYF. The CDR3 coding sequence is TGTGCCAGCACCTTATTCGGGGGTTCCTACGAGCAGTACTTC.